These 19 T cell receptor beta chains were all obtained from the same sample, sequenced in a study of blood T cell repertoires in COVID-19. Profiled with immunoSEQ multiplex PCR; TCRdb holds only in-frame clones, not every one. The sample has around 400,000 clones; 75% to 90% are singletons. The source material was PBMCs or T cells enriched from blood (not recorded which). The receptor set was obtained from a woman aged 45-60 years who had recovered from COVID-19.

This clone was seen more than once but under ten times. This chain connects TRBV6-6 to TRBJ2-7; 11 bases are shared with TRBD2. CDR1 MNHNY and CDR2 SVGAGI come from the germline V gene (reference sequence). J gave up 2 bases and V 5 bases, and 14 bases lay outside the gene matches. This CDR3 is built from 18 residues. The CDR3 is CASSRYFTGTSGPYEQYF. CDR3 coding DNA: TGTGCCAGCAGTCGATATTTCACCGGGACTAGCGGACCCTACGAGCAGTACTTC.

This chain uses TRBV5-4 with TRBJ2-5, with 12 bases aligning to TRBD2. CDR1 SGHNT and CDR2 YYREEE come from the germline V gene (reference sequence). CDR3 length: 16 amino acids. The J segment lost 5 bases and the V segment lost 4 bases, leaving 9 bases of the junction unmatched. The CDR3 bases are TGTGCCAGCAGCACCAGACTAGCGGGAGTCGCCGAGACCCAGTACTTC. Protein product: CASSTRLAGVAETQYF.

The chain combines TRBV4-2 with TRBJ2-7; TRBD2 aligns across 8 bases. Per germline, CDR1 LGHNA and CDR2 YNFKEQ. Unmatched junction bases numbered 4, after V lost 0 bases and J lost 6 bases. CDR3 size: 14 residues. CDR3 region: CASSQDRTSGEQYF. The CDR3 region has the DNA TGTGCCAGCAGCCAAGATAGAACTAGCGGCGAGCAGTACTTC.

The chain has TRBV6-2 or TRBV6-3 and TRBJ1-3; D is unclear. Per the germline V gene, CDR1 is MNHEY and CDR2 is SVGEGT. With 6 bases removed from V and 0 bases from J, the gap between germline ends came to 12 bases. This CDR3 region has 15 residues. The DNA for the CDR3 is TGTGCCAGCAGCCGGAGGGAGGTCTCTGGAAACACCATATATTTT. This translates into CASSRREVSGNTIYF.

This chain connects TRBV3-1 (or the pseudogene TRBV3-2) to TRBJ1-1; perhaps TRBD1 as D (6 bases). V was shortened by 7 bases and J by 6 bases, with 15 bases between the two germline ends. The CDR3 spans 13 residues. Germline V gene lookup returns CDR1 LGHDT and CDR2 YNNKEL (reference sequence). The CDR3, as DNA: TGTGCCAGCACCCAGGGGAGTTTCTCTGAAGCTTTCTTT. Its protein is CASTQGSFSEAFF.

The CDR3: CATSRDRLQSSGNTIYF. CDR3 nucleotides: TGTGCCACCAGCAGAGACAGGCTACAAAGCTCTGGAAACACCATATATTTT. The V gene is TRBV15, the J gene TRBJ1-3; D not certain. The length of the CDR3 is 17 residues. The germline CDR1 and CDR2 sequences are LNHNV and YYDKDF (reference sequence). The V gene lost 0 bases and the J gene lost 0 bases, with 12 bases spanning the gap.

This clone was recorded only once. CDR3 coding DNA: TGCGCCAGCATGGGCTATGAGCAGTTCTTC. It encodes CASMGYEQFF. This sequence joins TRBV10-2 and TRBJ2-1; no definite D call. The CDR3 extends over 10 amino acids. Germline CDR1 is WSHSY and CDR2 is SAAADI. Trimming removed 7 bases at V and 8 bases at J, with 6 bases between.

This clone was recorded only once. CDR3 loop: CASSRARQGEQYF. The CDR3 nucleotides read TGTGCCAGCAGCCGTGCCCGACAGGGCGAGCAGTACTTC. This rearrangement joins TRBV11-2 to TRBJ2-7; 7 nucleotides align to TRBD1. The V gene's germline CDR1 is SGHAT and CDR2 FQNNGV. Losses at the gene ends were 5 bases for V and 6 bases for J; bases not matched to a gene: 7. The CDR3 has 13 amino acids.

The V gene is TRBV5-1, the J gene TRBJ2-1, with a weak D call TRBD1 (6 bases). CDR1 is SGHRS, CDR2 YFSETQ, per germline. V was shortened by 4 bases and J by 6 bases, with 17 bases between the two germline ends. The CDR3 covers 15 residues. The CDR3 sequence is CASSLGRGSSNEQFF. The CDR3 DNA reads as TGCGCCAGCAGCCTGGGCAGGGGATCTTCCAATGAGCAGTTCTTC.

The rearrangement joins TRBV5-4 to TRBJ2-1; 8 bases agree with TRBD1. Germline lookup yields CDR1 SGHNT and CDR2 YYREEE (reference sequence). The CDR3 runs to 17 residues. Trimming cost V 5 bases and J 9 bases; bases outside gene matches: 19. The chain's CDR3 is CASRGAKGTGGPGEQFF. CDR3 sequence (DNA): TGTGCCAGCAGGGGGGCTAAGGGGACAGGAGGCCCGGGTGAGCAGTTCTTC.

This chain connects TRBV4-3 to TRBJ1-5; no clear D. The germline V gene has CDR1 LGHNA and CDR2 YSLEER. V was trimmed by 4 bases and J by 2 bases, leaving 12 bases between them. The CDR3 consists of 15 residues. The CDR3 spells CASSLIPGGNQPQHF. The CDR3 bases are TGCGCCAGCAGCCTTATACCCGGGGGCAATCAGCCCCAGCATTTT.

The J gene is TRBJ1-4, the V gene TRBV30, with D unclear. The CDR3 length is 14 residues. CDR1 is GTSNPN, CDR2 SVGIG, per germline (reference sequence). V lost 0 bases and J 0 bases, leaving 5 bases between the germline ends. In nucleotides, the CDR3 is TGTGCCTGGAGTGTCTCCGCAACTAATGAAAAACTGTTTTTT. Translation: CAWSVSATNEKLFF.

The chain couples TRBV7-2 to TRBJ1-2, with a weak D call TRBD1 (5 bases). CDR1 SGHTA and CDR2 FQGNSA come from the germline V gene. CDR3 length: 13 amino acids. V was shortened by 5 bases and J by 2 bases, with 9 bases between the two germline ends. In DNA form, the CDR3 reads TGTGCCAGCAGCACCCGACAGAACTATGGCTACACCTTC. Protein product: CASSTRQNYGYTF.

J is TRBJ2-1 and V is TRBV18, with TRBD1 matching 9 bases. The CDR3 sequence is 15 residues long. Germline V lookup: CDR1 KGHSH, CDR2 LQKENI. With V trimmed by 3 bases and J by 9 bases, 9 bases remained unmatched. In DNA, the CDR3 is TGTGCCAGCTCACCGGGGACAGGGTTCGCAGGTGAGCAGTTCTTC. Its translation is CASSPGTGFAGEQFF.

The chain employs TRBV11-2 and TRBJ2-7; D may be TRBD1 (6 bases). The V gene's germline CDR1 is SGHAT and CDR2 FQNNGV. The CDR3 extends over 14 amino acids. Trimming took off 5 bases at V and 6 bases at J, with 17 bases between the two ends. The CDR3 loop is CASSRRLTGFEQYF. CDR3 DNA: TGTGCCAGCAGCCGGAGATTAACAGGGTTCGAGCAGTACTTC.

The chain combines TRBV29-1 with TRBJ1-1, with D maybe TRBD1 (5 bases). Germline V lookup: CDR1 SQVTM, CDR2 ANQGSEA. The CDR3 has 12 residues. The V end was cut by 4 bases, the J end by 6 bases, with 12 bases between. As DNA, the CDR3 is TGCAGCGTTGGATTTTCGGGGGCTGAAGCTTTCTTT. Translating it yields CSVGFSGAEAFF.

The genes are TRBV3-1 (or the pseudogene TRBV3-2) and TRBJ2-7, with D perhaps matching TRBD1 (6 bases). The CDR3 has 12 amino acids. Trimming shortened V by 4 bases and J by 4 bases, and 8 bases separated the two germline ends. CDR1 and CDR2 from the germline V gene are LGHDT and YNNKEL (reference sequence). CDR3: CASSPDSYEQYF. The CDR3 nucleotides read TGTGCCAGCAGCCCGGACAGTTACGAGCAGTACTTC.

V is TRBV7-2 and J is TRBJ1-6; no reliable D call. V gave up 0 bases and J gave up 10 bases, with 7 bases separating them. CDR3 size: 13 residues. Germline V CDR1 and CDR2: SGHTA, FQGNSA. The CDR3, as DNA: TGTGCCAGCAGCTTAGCTAGTCGATCACCCCTCCACTTT. Translated, it gives CASSLASRSPLHF.

V usage is TRBV7-8 and J usage is TRBJ1-5; 8 positions match TRBD1. The length of the CDR3 is 14 residues. The V gene end was trimmed by 4 bases and the J gene end by 10 bases; junction bases not matched to a gene: 9. The germline gives CDR1 SGHVS, CDR2 FQNEAQ. CDR3 loop: CASSWTGPAPPQHF. The CDR3 DNA sequence: TGTGCCAGCAGCTGGACAGGGCCCGCACCCCCCCAGCATTTT. The full variable domain, its missing parts supplied by reference TRBV7-8 and TRBJ1-5, is GAGVSQSPRYKVAKRGQDVALRCDPISGHVSLFWYQQALGQGPEFLTYFQNEAQLDKSGLPSDRFFAERPEGSVSTLKIQRTQQEDSAVYLCASSWTGPAPPQHFGDGTRLSIL.